The source of this T cell receptor beta chain is a study of T cells in Graves' hyperthyroidism and ophthalmopathy (dated by TCRdb to about 2019). Regarding the research as a whole: Peripheral blood was collected at initial diagnosis, before any treatment. A discovery cohort of 95 to 100 patients, roughly 45 with Graves' ophthalmopathy and over 55 with stable Graves' hyperthyroidism, was used to find distinguishing TCR V-J signatures. Prospective prediction of ophthalmopathy was tested in an independent validation cohort consisting of 18 to 20 hyperthyroidism patients and around 16 patients who later progressed to ophthalmopathy. For training and testing, the roughly 97 patients in the discovery cohort were randomly divided in a 7:3 ratio. In roughly six Graves' hyperthyroidism patients, the study also compared T-cell repertoires from thyroid tissue with T-cell repertoires from blood. After sampling, hyperthyroidism patients received methimazole starting at 30 mg daily, and ophthalmopathy patients received high-dose intravenous methylprednisolone. According to the paper, TCR Vbeta CDR3 sequencing was carried out on some 130 peripheral blood samples, which came from 40 to 45 ophthalmopathy, some 73 hyperthyroidism and approximately 17 progressor patients. Overall study results and their limits: Most expanded thyroid clonotypes (frequency above 0.001) were also detected in blood, a finding suggesting that blood repertoires may reflect thyroid immune responses. No statistical method was used to fix the sample size in advance, and group allocation was not hidden from the investigators. In validation, progression to ophthalmopathy was predicted by the model with approximately 67% sensitivity and about 72% specificity, a median of about 6.8 months before onset. Ophthalmopathy was separated from stable hyperthyroidism by a 13 V-J signature model, with roughly 88% sensitivity and 81% to 82% specificity obtained in cross-validation and 80%/75% obtained in testing.

Graves' hyperthyroidism was defined as stable when no progression to ophthalmopathy occurred over 18 months of follow-up. The hyperthyroidism patients were between 18 and 65 years old and newly diagnosed, with a disease duration of less than 2 months. Patients with uncontrolled infections, other autoimmune diseases, pregnancy or lactation were excluded. Diagnoses were established on the basis of clinical symptoms, serum thyroxine and TRAb, thyroid ultrasound, and orbital computed tomography. PBMCs were separated from around 9.1 ml of fresh peripheral blood using Ficoll-Paque density gradient centrifugation. Total RNA was extracted with Trizol reagent, and quality was checked on an Agilent 2100 Bioanalyzer. CDR1 MDHEN and CDR2 SYDVKM were looked up in the germline V gene. V loses 4 bases of germline sequence and J loses 2 bases, and the interval between the two ends is 21 bases. CDR3 length: 17 amino acids, cysteine to phenylalanine. The CDR3 DNA has 51 bases and is translated from base 1.

This clonotype was observed at least ten times. It lacks a known antigen. No much larger clonotype is one base removed from it; base qualities were not supplied. The TCR beta CDR3 regions were amplified from the RNA transcripts. A first-round RT-PCR of the TCR CDR3 used the HTBI primer set with the Qiagen OneStep RT-PCR kit. The libraries were constructed in a second round of multiplex PCR and then size-selected and purified. The libraries were sequenced on an Illumina HiSeq2000 using paired-end 100 bp reads. On the authors' methods: SOAPnuke was used to process the raw data, removing reads that contained adapters or uncalled bases, had a mean Phred below 15, or lacked an exact match to the constant primer or identifier. High-quality paired reads were merged with COPE v1.2.5, and unique nucleotide sequences were defined as clonotypes. MiTCR v1.1 was used to align the clonotypes against IMGT TRBV, TRBD and TRBJ reference segments. Only V-J combinations with frequency above 0.0001, covering 99% to 99.2% of repertoires, were analysed. A TCS score was defined as the ratio between F50 (clonal expansion) and ExV (chaos), using BLOSUM62-based TCRdist between CDR3 peptides within each V-J. Welch's t-statistics and random forest reduced 514 V-J features to roughly 13, which were used in a naive Bayes classifier (R e1071). In TCRdb, the public reads were trimmed at Q25 with fastp and aligned with MiXCR, with productive beta chains retained. Each CDR3 protein gets just one entry, which takes the most common genes and DNA from the rows behind it. It is TCRdb's table, rather than the study itself, that gives the V and J calls and clone size. For this sample the table gives around 420,000 distinct CDR3 sequences, of which 15% to 17% were detected only once. The top ten clones comprise 13% to 15% of the sample.

The rearranged chain carries TRBV28 and TRBJ2-7, and TRBD1 may be the D gene, going by 5 matching bases. The sequenced sample was blood. The source of this sequence is a woman aged 18-29 years with Graves' hyperthyroidism. The CDR3 protein sequence reads: CASSSNLNQGTPYEQYF. The DNA sequence reads TGTGCCAGCAGTTCAAACCTAAATCAGGGAACCCCCTACGAGCAGTACTTC. The CDR3 plus the reference TRBV28 and TRBJ2-7 genes for the other parts give the full variable domain: DVKVTQSSRYLVKRTGEKVFLECVQDMDHENMFWYRQDPGLGLRLIYFSYDVKMKEKGDIPEGYSVSREKKERFSLILESASTNQTSMYLCASSSNLNQGTPYEQYFGPGTRLTVT.